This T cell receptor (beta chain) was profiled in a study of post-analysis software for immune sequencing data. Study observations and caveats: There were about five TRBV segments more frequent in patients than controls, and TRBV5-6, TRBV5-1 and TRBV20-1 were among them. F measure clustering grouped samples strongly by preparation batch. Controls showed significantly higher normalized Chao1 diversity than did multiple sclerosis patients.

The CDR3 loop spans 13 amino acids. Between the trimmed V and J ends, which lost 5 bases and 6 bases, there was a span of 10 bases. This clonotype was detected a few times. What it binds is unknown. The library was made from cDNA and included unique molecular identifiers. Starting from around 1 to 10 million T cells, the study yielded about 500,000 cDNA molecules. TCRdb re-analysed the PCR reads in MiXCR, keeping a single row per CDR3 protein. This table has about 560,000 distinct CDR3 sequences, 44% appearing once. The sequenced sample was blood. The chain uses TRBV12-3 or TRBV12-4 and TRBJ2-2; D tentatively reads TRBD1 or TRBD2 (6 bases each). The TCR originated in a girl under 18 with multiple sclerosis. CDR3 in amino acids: CASSPRGPGELFF. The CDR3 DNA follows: TGTGCCAGCAGTCCCCGGGGGCCCGGGGAGCTGTTTTTT.